One sample yielded the 8 T cell receptor beta chains listed below, sequenced in a study of tumor-infiltrating lymphocytes in primary liver carcinoma. The study extracted blood RNA from unsorted whole blood and also extracted germline DNA. TCR beta cDNA was reverse-transcribed from approximately 0.45 ug of total RNA. The reaction used a constant-region primer and ProtoScript II reverse transcriptase. Sequencing libraries for TCR beta derived from three nested multiplex PCR rounds that used slightly modified ARM-PCR. TRBV1-TRBV30 forward primers paired with a C-beta reverse primer were used in the first two PCR rounds, which ran approximately 11 cycles each. In TCRdb, the multiplex PCR reads were re-called with MiXCR into one record per CDR3 protein. In the table there are about 320,000 distinct CDR3 sequences, 45% to 70% of which are singletons. The specimen sequenced was peripheral blood. The receptors were sampled from a woman aged 30 to 39 with primary liver carcinoma and hepatitis B virus infection.

In this sample, this clonotype turned up many times. The chain recombines TRBV11-2 with TRBJ2-1; D not certain. The ends were cut back, 5 bases at V and 6 bases at J, with 17 bases in the middle. This CDR3 spans 15 amino acids. Germline-derived CDR1 and CDR2 are SGHAT and FQNNGV. DNA for the CDR3: TGTGCCAGCAGCCTCTCTCGTGTTTCGAGCAATGAGCAGTTCTTC. It encodes CASSLSRVSSNEQFF.

Many counts were recorded for this clonotype. The V and J genes are TRBV29-1 and TRBJ2-7; 12 nucleotides align to TRBD2. V shed 2 bases, J shed 1 base, and the junction held 3 bases outside the gene matches. The CDR3 contains 15 residues. Germline V gene sequence: CDR1 SQVTM, CDR2 ANQGSEA. The CDR3 nucleotides are TGCAGCGTTGAATTACTAGCGGGAGGATCCTACGAGCAGTACTTC. Protein product: CSVELLAGGSYEQYF.

As for this clonotype: The junction and the germline gene differ at one end; a read error may be behind it. The rearrangement joins TRBV6-5 to TRBJ1-4, with TRBD1 identical over 9 bases. This CDR3 is built from 16 residues. The germline V gene has CDR1 MNHEY and CDR2 SVGAGI. The CDR3 DNA sequence: TGTGCCTGCAGTTACGGGACAGGGACCACTAATGAAAAACTGTTTTTT. This encodes CACSYGTGTTNEKLFF.

The chain carries TRBV25-1 and TRBJ2-7; unclear D gene. Germline-derived CDR1 and CDR2 are MGHDK and SYGVNS. CDR3 size: 16 residues. V lost 7 bases and J 2 bases, leaving 21 bases between the germline ends. The CDR3 loop is CASNLYAPHLAYEQYF. The CDR3 region has the DNA TGTGCCAGCAATCTGTACGCTCCTCACTTAGCCTACGAGCAGTACTTC.

As regards this clonotype: The germline gene is not matched at one end of the junction; a read error may be the cause. The chain uses TRBV29-1 and TRBJ2-6, with D perhaps TRBD1 (8 bases). Germline V gene lookup returns CDR1 SQVTM and CDR2 ANQGSEA. The CDR3 consists of 15 residues. Here the CDR3 DNA reads TGCAACGTGGTACAGGGGGGGTTTGGGGCCAACGTCCTGTCTTTC. Translating gives CNVVQGGFGANVLSF.

Concerning this clonotype: A read error may account for a junction end that differs from germline. J is TRBJ2-1 and V is TRBV12-3 or TRBV12-4; possible D gene TRBD2, 5 bases. The CDR3 contains 13 residues. This CDR3 is CASGPSSYDEQFF. The CDR3 nucleotides are TGTGCCAGCGGACCTAGCTCCTACGATGAGCAGTTCTTC.

This chain connects TRBV24-1 to TRBJ2-2; D not resolved. The CDR3 extends over 11 amino acids. Per the germline V gene, CDR1 is KGHDR and CDR2 is SFDVKD. The V gene lost 9 bases and the J gene lost 6 bases, with 7 bases spanning the gap. For the CDR3, the DNA is TGTGCCACCTCTCAGGCCGGGGAGCTGTTTTTT. As protein: CATSQAGELFF.

For this clonotype: The CDR3 does not close with the conserved phenylalanine or tryptophan, likely indicating a read error. The chain recombines TRBV6-1 with TRBJ2-7, with D tentatively TRBD1 or TRBD2 (5 bases each). Germline V gene data show CDR1 as MNHNS and CDR2 as SASEGT. The ends were cut back, 5 bases at V and 1 base at J, with 15 bases in the middle. The CDR3 totals 15 residues. The CDR3 here is CASSLRDGSSYEQYL. The CDR3 DNA reads as TGTGCCAGCAGTCTCCGGGACGGTTCTTCCTACGAGCAGTACTTA.